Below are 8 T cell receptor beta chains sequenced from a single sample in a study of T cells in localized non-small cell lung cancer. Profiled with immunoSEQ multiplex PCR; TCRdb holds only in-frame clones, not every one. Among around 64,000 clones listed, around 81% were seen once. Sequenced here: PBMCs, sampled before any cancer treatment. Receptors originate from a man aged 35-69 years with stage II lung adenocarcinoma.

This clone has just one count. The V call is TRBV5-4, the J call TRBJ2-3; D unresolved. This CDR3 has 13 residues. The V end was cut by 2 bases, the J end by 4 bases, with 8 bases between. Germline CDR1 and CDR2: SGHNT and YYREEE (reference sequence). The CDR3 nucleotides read TGTGCCAGCAGCTTTTTGAATGCAGATACGCAGTATTTT. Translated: CASSFLNADTQYF.

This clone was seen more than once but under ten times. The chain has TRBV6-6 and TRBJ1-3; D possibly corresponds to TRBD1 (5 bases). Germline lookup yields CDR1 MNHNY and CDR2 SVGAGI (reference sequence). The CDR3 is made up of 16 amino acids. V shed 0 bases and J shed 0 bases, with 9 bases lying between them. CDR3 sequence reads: CASSYSGPLSGNTIYF. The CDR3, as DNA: TGTGCCAGCAGTTACTCGGGGCCCCTCTCTGGAAACACCATATATTTT.

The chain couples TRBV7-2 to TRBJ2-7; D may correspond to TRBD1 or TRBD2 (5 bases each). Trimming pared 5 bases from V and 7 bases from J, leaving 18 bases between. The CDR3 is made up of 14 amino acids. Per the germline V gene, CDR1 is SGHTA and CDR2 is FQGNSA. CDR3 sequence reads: CASSDPGAGWEQYF. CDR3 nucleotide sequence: TGTGCCAGCAGCGACCCCGGGGCGGGTTGGGAGCAGTACTTC.

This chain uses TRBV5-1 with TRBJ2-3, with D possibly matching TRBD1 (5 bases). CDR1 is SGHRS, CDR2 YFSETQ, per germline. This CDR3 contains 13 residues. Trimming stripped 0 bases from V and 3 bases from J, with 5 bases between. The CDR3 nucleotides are TGCGCCAGCAGCTTGGAGGGGACAGATACGCAGTATTTT. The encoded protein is CASSLEGTDTQYF.

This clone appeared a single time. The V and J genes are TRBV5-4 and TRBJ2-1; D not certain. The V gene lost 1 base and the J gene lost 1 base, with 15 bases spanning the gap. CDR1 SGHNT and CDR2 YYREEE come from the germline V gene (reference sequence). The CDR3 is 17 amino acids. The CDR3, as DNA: TGTGCCAGCAGCTTGTCTAGACGTTCATTATCCTACAATGAGCAGTTCTTC. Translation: CASSLSRRSLSYNEQFF. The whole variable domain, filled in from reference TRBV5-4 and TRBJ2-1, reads ETGVTQSPTHLIKTRGQQVTLRCSSQSGHNTVSWYQQALGQGPQFIFQYYREEENGRGNFPPRFSGLQFPNYSSELNVNALELDDSALYLCASSLSRRSLSYNEQFFGPGTRLTVL.

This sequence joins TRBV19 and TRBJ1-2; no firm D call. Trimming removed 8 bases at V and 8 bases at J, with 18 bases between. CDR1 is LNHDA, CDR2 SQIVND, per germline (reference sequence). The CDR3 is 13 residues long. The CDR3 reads CASSGAVRRGYTF. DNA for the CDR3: TGTGCCAGTTCGGGAGCAGTCCGCCGAGGCTACACCTTC.

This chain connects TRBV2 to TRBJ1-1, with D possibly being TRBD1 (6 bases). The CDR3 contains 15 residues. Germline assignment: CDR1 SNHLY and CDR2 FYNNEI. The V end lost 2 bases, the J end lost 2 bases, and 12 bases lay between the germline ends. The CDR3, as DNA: TGTGCCAGCAGTGAAAGCCGGACAGTAAACACTGAAGCTTTCTTT. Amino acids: CASSESRTVNTEAFF. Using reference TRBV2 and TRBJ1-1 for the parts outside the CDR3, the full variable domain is EPEVTQTPSHQVTQMGQEVILRCVPISNHLYFYWYRQILGQKVEFLVSFYNNEISEKSEIFDDQFSVERPDGSNFTLKIRSTKLEDSAMYFCASSESRTVNTEAFFGQGTRLTVV.

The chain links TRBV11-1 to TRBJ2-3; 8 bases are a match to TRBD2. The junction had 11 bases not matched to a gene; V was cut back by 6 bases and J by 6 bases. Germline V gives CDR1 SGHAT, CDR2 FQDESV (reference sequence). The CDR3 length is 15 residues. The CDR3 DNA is TGTGCCAGCAGTATTGGACTAGCCGGGGACGATACGCAGTATTTT. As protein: CASSIGLAGDDTQYF. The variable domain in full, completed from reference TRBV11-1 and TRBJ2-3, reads EAEVAQSPRYKITEKSQAVAFWCDPISGHATLYWYRQILGQGPELLVQFQDESVVDDSQLPKDRFSAERLKGVDSTLKIQPAELGDSAMYLCASSIGLAGDDTQYFGPGTRLTVL.